This TCR beta chain was retrieved from a study of beta chain features in type 1 diabetes. Every bit of the isolated RNA underwent reverse transcription, so sequencing read expressed TCRB transcripts. The repertoire was sequenced with immunoSEQ multiplex PCR; TCRdb's copy has only in-frame clones and lacks some. This sample has hundreds of thousands of clones, with roughly 13% found just once. The ends were cut back, 2 bases at V and 5 bases at J, with 6 bases in the middle. CDR1 MGHDK and CDR2 SYGVNS come from the germline V gene. This CDR3 is 12 amino acids long. This clone was observed a few times. Its target is not known. The study, taken as a whole, reports: The study found moderately but significantly shorter TCRB CDR3s in all four CD4+ subsets of Type 1 diabetes patients. Insertions at VDJ junctions were less frequent in type 1 diabetes patients. These patients also deleted more nucleotides at the same junctions. PCR could preferentially amplify shorter templates, alike in patients and controls.

Sequenced input: naive CD4+ T cells from blood. The chain couples TRBV25-1 to TRBJ1-2; unclear D gene. This sequence was found in a man aged 18 to 29 with type 1 diabetes. CDR3 in amino acids: CASSEEVYGYTF. As DNA, the CDR3 is TGTGCCAGCAGTGAAGAGGTATATGGCTACACCTTC.